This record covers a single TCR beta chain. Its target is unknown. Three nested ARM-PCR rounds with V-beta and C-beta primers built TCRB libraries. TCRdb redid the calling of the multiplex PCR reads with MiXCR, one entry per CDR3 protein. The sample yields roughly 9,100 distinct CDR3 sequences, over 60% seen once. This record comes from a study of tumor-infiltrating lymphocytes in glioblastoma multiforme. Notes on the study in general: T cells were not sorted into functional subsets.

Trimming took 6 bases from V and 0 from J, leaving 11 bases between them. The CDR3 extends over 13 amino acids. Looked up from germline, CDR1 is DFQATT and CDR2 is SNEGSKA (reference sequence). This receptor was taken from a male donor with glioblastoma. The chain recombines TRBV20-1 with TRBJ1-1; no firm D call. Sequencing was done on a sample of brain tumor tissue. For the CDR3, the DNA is TGCAGTGCCGTGTCCCCCTTGAACACTGAAGCTTTCTTT. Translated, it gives CSAVSPLNTEAFF.